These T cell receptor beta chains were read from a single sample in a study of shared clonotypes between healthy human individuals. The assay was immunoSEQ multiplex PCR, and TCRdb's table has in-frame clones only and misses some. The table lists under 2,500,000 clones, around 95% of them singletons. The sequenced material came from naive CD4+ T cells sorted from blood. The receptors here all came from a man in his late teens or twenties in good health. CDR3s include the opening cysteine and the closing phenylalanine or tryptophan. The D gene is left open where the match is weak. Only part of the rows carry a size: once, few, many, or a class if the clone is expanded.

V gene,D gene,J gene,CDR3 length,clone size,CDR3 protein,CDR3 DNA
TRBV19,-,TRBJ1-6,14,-,CASSIETANSPLHF,TGTGCCAGTAGTATAGAGACAGCGAATTCACCCCTCCACTTT
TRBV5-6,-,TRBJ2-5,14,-,CASSLSGLGETQYF,TGTGCCAGCAGCTTGTCAGGTCTAGGCGAGACCCAGTACTTC
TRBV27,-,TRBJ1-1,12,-,CASSSVNTEAFF,TGTGCCAGCAGTTCGGTAAACACTGAAGCTTTCTTT
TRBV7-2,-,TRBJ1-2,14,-,CASRTNGNNYGYTF,TGTGCCAGCAGAACCAACGGGAATAACTATGGCTACACCTTC
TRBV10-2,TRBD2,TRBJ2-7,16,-,CASSESRLAGHYEQYF,TGCGCCAGCAGTGAGTCCCGGCTAGCGGGACACTACGAGCAGTACTTC
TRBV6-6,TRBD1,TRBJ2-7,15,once,CASSSQDRGPYEQYF,TGTGCCAGCAGTTCTCAGGACAGGGGGCCCTACGAGCAGTACTTC
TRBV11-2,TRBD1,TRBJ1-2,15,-,CASSFDRGSNYGYTF,TGTGCCAGCAGCTTTGACAGGGGGTCGAACTATGGCTACACCTTC
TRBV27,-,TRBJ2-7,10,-,CASSFCEQYF,TGTGCCAGCAGTTTCTGCGAGCAGTACTTC
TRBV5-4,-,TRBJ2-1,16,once,CASSLGPSGGGNEQFF,TGTGCCAGCAGCTTGGGCCCATCTGGAGGGGGCAATGAGCAGTTCTTC
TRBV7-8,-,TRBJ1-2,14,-,CASSLGSGNYGYTF,TGTGCCAGCAGCTTAGGTTCCGGCAACTATGGCTACACCTTC
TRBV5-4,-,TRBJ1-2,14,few,CASSLGQLNYGYTF,TGTGCCAGCAGCTTGGGCCAGCTGAACTATGGCTACACCTTC
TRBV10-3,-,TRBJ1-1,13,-,CAIRGTAFTEAFF,TGTGCCATCAGGGGGACGGCATTCACTGAAGCTTTCTTT
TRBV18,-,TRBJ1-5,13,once,CASLQGIDQPQHF,TGTGCCAGCCTCCAGGGAATCGATCAGCCCCAGCATTTT
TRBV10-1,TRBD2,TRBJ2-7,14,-,CASSAGLAFYEQYF,TGCGCCAGCAGTGCGGGACTAGCGTTCTACGAGCAGTACTTC
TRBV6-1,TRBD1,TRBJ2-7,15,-,CASSSAGTGAYEQYF,TGTGCCAGCAGCTCCGCCGGGACAGGGGCCTACGAGCAGTACTTC
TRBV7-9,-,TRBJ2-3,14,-,CASSPAEQRDTQYF,TGTGCCAGCAGCCCCGCGGAACAGCGGGATACGCAGTATTTT
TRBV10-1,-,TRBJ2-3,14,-,CASSNTGRTDTQYF,TGCGCCAGCAGTAACACCGGTAGGACAGATACGCAGTATTTT
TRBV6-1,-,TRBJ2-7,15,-,CASSDNSLKAYEQYF,TGTGCCAGCAGTGATAATTCGCTAAAGGCCTACGAGCAGTACTTC
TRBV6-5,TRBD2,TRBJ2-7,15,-,CASKRTSGNPYEQYF,TGTGCCAGCAAGCGGACTAGCGGGAACCCCTACGAGCAGTACTTC
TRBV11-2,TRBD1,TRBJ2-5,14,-,CASSEDRGAETQYF,TGTGCCAGCAGCGAGGACAGGGGAGCGGAGACCCAGTACTTC
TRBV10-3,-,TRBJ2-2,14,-,CAISARGNTGELFF,TGTGCCATCAGTGCGCGAGGGAACACCGGGGAGCTGTTTTTT
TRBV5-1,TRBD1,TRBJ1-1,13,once,CASSQGTGSEAFF,TGCGCCAGCAGCCAGGGGACAGGGTCTGAAGCTTTCTTT
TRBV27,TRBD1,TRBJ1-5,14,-,CASSFIGGGQPQHF,TGTGCCAGCAGTTTCATAGGGGGCGGGCAGCCCCAGCATTTT
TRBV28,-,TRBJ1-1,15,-,CASSGSGDLNTEAFF,TGTGCCAGCTCAGGGTCGGGGGACTTGAACACTGAAGCTTTCTTT
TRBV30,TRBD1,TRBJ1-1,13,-,CAWKGQGGTEAFF,TGTGCCTGGAAAGGACAGGGAGGCACTGAAGCTTTCTTT
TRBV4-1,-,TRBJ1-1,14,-,CASSLSRENTEAFF,TGCGCCAGCAGCCTATCACGAGAGAACACTGAAGCTTTCTTT
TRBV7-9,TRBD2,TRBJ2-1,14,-,CASSRLAGGDEQFF,TGTGCCAGCTCCCGACTAGCGGGAGGGGATGAGCAGTTCTTC
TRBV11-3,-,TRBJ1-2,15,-,CASSLTATRNYGYTF,TGTGCCAGCAGCTTAACCGCTACCCGGAACTATGGCTACACCTTC
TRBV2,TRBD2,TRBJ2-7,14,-,CASSVVAGGYEQYF,TGTGCCAGCAGTGTAGTAGCGGGGGGATACGAGCAGTACTTC
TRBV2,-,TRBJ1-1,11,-,CASSLQWEAFF,TGTGCCAGCAGCCTACAATGGGAAGCTTTCTTT
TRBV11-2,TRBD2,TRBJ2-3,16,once,CASSPGLVTSTDTQYF,TGTGCCAGCAGCCCCGGACTAGTGACTAGCACAGATACGCAGTATTTT
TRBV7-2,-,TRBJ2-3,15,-,CASSLVGGSTDTQYF,TGTGCCAGCAGCTTAGTTGGGGGCAGCACAGATACGCAGTATTTT
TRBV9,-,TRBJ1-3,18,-,CASSQTSQAWLSGNTIYF,TGTGCCAGCAGCCAAACCTCGCAGGCATGGTTGTCTGGAAACACCATATATTTT
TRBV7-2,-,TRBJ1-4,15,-,CASSVRGGGNEKLFF,TGTGCCAGCAGCGTCAGGGGAGGGGGTAATGAAAAACTGTTTTTT
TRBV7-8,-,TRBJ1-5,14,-,CASSTEGGYQPQHF,TGTGCCAGCAGCACCGAGGGGGGTTATCAGCCCCAGCATTTT
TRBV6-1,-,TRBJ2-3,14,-,CASGPRGSPDTQYF,TGTGCCAGCGGGCCCCGAGGCTCCCCAGATACGCAGTATTTT
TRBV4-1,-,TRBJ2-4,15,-,CASSQDEGHKNIQYF,TGCGCCAGCAGCCAAGATGAGGGACATAAAAACATTCAGTACTTC
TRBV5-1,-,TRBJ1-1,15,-,CASRVEAVQNTEAFF,TGCGCCAGCAGAGTCGAGGCAGTTCAGAACACTGAAGCTTTCTTT
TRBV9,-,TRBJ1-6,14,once,CASSVHDSLPPLHF,TGTGCCAGCAGCGTGCACGACAGCCTTCCTCCCCTCCACTTT
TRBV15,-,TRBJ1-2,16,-,CATSRDRRGRNYGYTF,TGTGCCACCAGCAGAGATCGTAGAGGGCGTAACTATGGCTACACCTTC
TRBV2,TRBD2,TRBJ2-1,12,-,CASSGLAGKQFF,TGTGCCAGCAGCGGACTAGCGGGAAAGCAGTTCTTC
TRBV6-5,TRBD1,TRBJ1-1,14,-,CASSSQGVHTEAFF,TGTGCCAGCAGTTCACAGGGGGTGCACACTGAAGCTTTCTTT
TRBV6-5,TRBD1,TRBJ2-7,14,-,CASSFDRASYEQYF,TGTGCCAGCAGTTTCGACAGGGCCTCCTACGAGCAGTACTTC